This T cell receptor (beta chain) is from a study of blood T cell repertoires in COVID-19. Overall study context: The United States, Italy and Spain were the sources of the acute and convalescent COVID-19 samples. PBMCs, B-cell-depleted T cells, or T cells provided the cDNA or gDNA that made up the material.

Germline-derived CDR1 and CDR2 are KGHSH and LQKENI. This CDR3 contains 16 residues. V shed 3 bases, J shed 1 base, and the junction held 3 bases outside the gene matches. Authors' processing steps: The authors estimated nucleated cell counts from reference gene primer amplification. TCRdb's table, derived via immunoSEQ multiplex PCR, lists solely in-frame clones and lacks some. V, J and clone size are taken as reported in that table, and D and trimming were inferred from the DNA itself. The sample has more than 250,000 clones; about 83% are singletons. The TCR sequence derives from a woman in her forties or fifties with acute or convalescent COVID-19. The sample consisted of peripheral blood. The chain joins TRBV18 to TRBJ2-3; TRBD1 matches 11 bases. The chain's CDR3 is CASSPGTGGRTDTQYF. CDR3 DNA: TGTGCCAGCTCACCGGGGACAGGGGGACGCACAGATACGCAGTATTTT.